This T cell receptor beta chain was profiled in a study of blood T cell repertoires in COVID-19 (dated by TCRdb to about 2020). About the full investigation: Samples from collaborators originated in the United States, Italy and Spain and spanned both the acute and convalescent phases of COVID-19. Samples came from the ongoing ImmuneRACE study (first 160 participants) plus 1,254 subjects from 6 global collaborators. The dataset comprised deeply sampled blood TCRbeta repertoires from subjects exposed to, actively infected with, or recovered from COVID-19. A freely available public database, intended as a resource for researchers studying the immune response to SARS-CoV-2, is where the repertoires were released. The material from the prospective study consisted of cDNA or gDNA derived from T cells, B-cell-depleted T cells, or PBMCs. Nearly every sample came with metadata listing a de-identified subject ID, COVID-19 status, age in years and sex. HLA class I and class II types, where available, came from metadata supplied by the sample provider rather than from assay-based typing.

One collaborating source in Seattle enrolled patients while the patients were actively infected and followed the patients over time throughout the course of disease. Whole blood was collected in K2EDTA tubes by collaborating institutions according to the institutions' own protocols. For TCRbeta analysis, collaborator samples were shipped as frozen whole blood, as isolated PBMCs, or as DNA extracted from either sample type. TCRbeta CDR3 regions were amplified from genomic DNA using the immunoSEQ Assay, a bias-controlled multiplex PCR. In the original analysis: The number of nucleated cells in each sample was estimated by amplification of reference gene primers within the assay. To quantify the absolute abundance of each unique TCRbeta CDR3 rearrangement, sequence reads were collapsed and filtered. Productive Simpson clonality was computed per sample as the square root of Simpson's diversity index over productive rearrangements. The source is immuneACCESS, and TCRdb retained only in-frame sequences with V and J called. Part of the clones is not carried over; for the studies checked, unresolved V genes explain less than half of this, and the remainder is unexplained. The D gene and trimming were derived from the DNA, and the V and J assignments and clone size from that table. This sample has approximately 160,000 clones in its table, and just over 90% of those were observed once. The ten largest clones capture around 2% of the sample.

The V and J ends are trimmed by 0 bases and 4 bases, leaving 7 bases between them. The germline V gene (reference sequence) supplies CDR1 PRHDT and CDR2 FYEKMQ. The CDR3 covers 14 residues, taking in both the cysteine and the phenylalanine. Only CDR3 DNA is held: 42 bases, read in frame from base 1. As concerns this clone: Its antigen target is currently unknown. Base quality data are lacking; no much larger clone is found one base away.

Broad study findings and their caveats: The quantity of clinical and demographic metadata differed by source and by participant and was supplied without curation.

This chain is built from TRBV13 and TRBJ1-5; the D segment cannot be called with confidence. The sequenced sample was peripheral blood. This clonotype was sampled from a woman in her sixties with COVID-19, enrolled during active disease. This receptor has the CDR3 CASSLGLGNQPQHF. The nucleotide sequence is given as TGTGCCAGCAGCTTAGGCCTCGGGAATCAGCCCCAGCATTTT.